Listed below are T cell receptor beta chains from one sample, sequenced in a study of STAT5B mutations in CD4+ large granular lymphocyte leukemia. Generated by immunoSEQ multiplex PCR, the TCRdb table keeps only in-frame clones and is missing some. The table lists tens of thousands of clones, around 79% of them singletons. Sequencing used CD4+ T cells from blood buffy coats. The receptors were sampled from a human donor in good health. CDR3s include the opening cysteine and the closing phenylalanine or tryptophan. Each record gives: CDR3 DNA, CDR3 protein, D gene, J gene, V gene, clone size. A D gene is named only where the DNA matches it firmly. Clone size appears in some rows only: once, few, many, or a class for an expanded clone.

CDR3nt: TGTGCCTCCCATCGCCCTGCCGAAAAACTGTTTTTT
CDR3aa: CASHRPAEKLFF
d_gene: NA
j_gene: TRBJ1-4
v_gene: TRBV30
abundance: few

CDR3nt: TGTGCCAGTAGTATAGATCGCCCGGGGCCCATGGATACGCAGTATTTT
CDR3aa: CASSIDRPGPMDTQYF
d_gene: NA
j_gene: TRBJ2-3
v_gene: TRBV19
abundance: NA

CDR3nt: TGTGCCAGCAGCGACGGGACAGAAGCTTTCTTT
CDR3aa: CASSDGTEAFF
d_gene: NA
j_gene: TRBJ1-1
v_gene: TRBV7-3
abundance: NA

CDR3nt: TGTGCCAGCAGCCAAGAACTAGCGGGGGGGCGATTGGGCACAGATACGCAGTATTTT
CDR3aa: CASSQELAGGRLGTDTQYF
d_gene: TRBD2
j_gene: TRBJ2-3
v_gene: TRBV4-2
abundance: NA

CDR3nt: TGTGCCAGCAGCTGGGGGGGCGCGAGAAGTGAAAAACTGTTTTTT
CDR3aa: CASSWGGARSEKLFF
d_gene: NA
j_gene: TRBJ1-4
v_gene: TRBV5-5
abundance: NA

CDR3nt: TGTGCCAGTAGTATTAGACTAGCGGACACCGGGGAGCTGTTTTTT
CDR3aa: CASSIRLADTGELFF
d_gene: TRBD2
j_gene: TRBJ2-2
v_gene: TRBV19
abundance: NA

CDR3nt: TGTGCCAGCAGTTACTCGATATCGCCAGGGCTTTTTGAGCAGTTCTTC
CDR3aa: CASSYSISPGLFEQFF
d_gene: NA
j_gene: TRBJ2-1
v_gene: TRBV6-5
abundance: NA

CDR3nt: TGTGCCAGCAGTTTCACACCGGGACCAACTTACGAGCAGTACTTC
CDR3aa: CASSFTPGPTYEQYF
d_gene: NA
j_gene: TRBJ2-7
v_gene: TRBV6-6
abundance: NA

CDR3nt: TGTGCCAGCAGGGGAGGCAACATTCAGTACTTC
CDR3aa: CASRGGNIQYF
d_gene: NA
j_gene: TRBJ2-4
v_gene: TRBV28
abundance: NA

CDR3nt: TGTGCCAGCAGTCTCTCCGTGTCCTCCAATGGCTACACCTTC
CDR3aa: CASSLSVSSNGYTF
d_gene: NA
j_gene: TRBJ1-2
v_gene: TRBV6-5
abundance: once

CDR3nt: TGTGCCAGCAGCGTATTCGACGGGACAGGGTCAGGTGAGCAGTTCTTC
CDR3aa: CASSVFDGTGSGEQFF
d_gene: TRBD1
j_gene: TRBJ2-1
v_gene: TRBV9
abundance: NA

CDR3nt: TGTGCCAGCAGCGTTACCCGGACAGGGGAAGAAAAACTGTTTTTT
CDR3aa: CASSVTRTGEEKLFF
d_gene: TRBD1
j_gene: TRBJ1-4
v_gene: TRBV7-8
abundance: few

CDR3nt: TGTGCCAGCAGCCACACCCCGAGGCTAGCGGGACCCCTCCACAATGAGCAGTTCTTC
CDR3aa: CASSHTPRLAGPLHNEQFF
d_gene: TRBD2
j_gene: TRBJ2-1
v_gene: TRBV7-2
abundance: NA

CDR3nt: TGTGCCAGCAGTGAATGGGTGGAGACCCAGTACTTC
CDR3aa: CASSEWVETQYF
d_gene: NA
j_gene: TRBJ2-5
v_gene: TRBV2
abundance: NA

CDR3nt: TGTGCCAGCAGCACCTGGGGACAGGGGGCTGGCTACACCTTC
CDR3aa: CASSTWGQGAGYTF
d_gene: TRBD1
j_gene: TRBJ1-2
v_gene: TRBV28
abundance: NA

CDR3nt: TGTGCCAGCAGCCAGGATACAGGGGTCCGCGAGCAGTACTTC
CDR3aa: CASSQDTGVREQYF
d_gene: TRBD1
j_gene: TRBJ2-7
v_gene: TRBV14
abundance: NA